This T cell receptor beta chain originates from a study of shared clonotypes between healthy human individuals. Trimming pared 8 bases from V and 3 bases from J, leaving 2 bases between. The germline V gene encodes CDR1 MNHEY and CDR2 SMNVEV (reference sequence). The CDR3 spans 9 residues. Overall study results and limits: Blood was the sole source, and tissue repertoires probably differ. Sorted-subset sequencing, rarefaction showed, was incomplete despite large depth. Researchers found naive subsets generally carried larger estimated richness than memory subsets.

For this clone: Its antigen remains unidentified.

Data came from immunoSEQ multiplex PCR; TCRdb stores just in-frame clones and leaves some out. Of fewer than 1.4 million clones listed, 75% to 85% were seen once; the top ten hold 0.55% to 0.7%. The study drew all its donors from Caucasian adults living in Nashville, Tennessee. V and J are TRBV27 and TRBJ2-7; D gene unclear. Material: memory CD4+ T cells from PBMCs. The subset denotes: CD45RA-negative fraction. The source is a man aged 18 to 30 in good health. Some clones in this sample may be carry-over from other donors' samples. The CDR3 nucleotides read TGTGCCAGCGGCTACGAGCAGTACTTC. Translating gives CASGYEQYF.